Following are 8 T cell receptor beta chains from one sample sequenced in a study of T cell responses to AZD1222 COVID-19 vaccine. Clones were sequenced by immunoSEQ multiplex PCR, and TCRdb holds only the in-frame ones, with some missing. The sample has about 190,000 clones, roughly 91% seen once; the top ten hold roughly 0.99%. Sequences were derived from peripheral blood, sampled on day 0 of AZD1222 vaccination. The receptors shown here come from an adult in good health.

The chain carries TRBV6-5 and TRBJ1-2; TRBD1 might be the D (6 bases). The germline V gene has CDR1 MNHEY and CDR2 SVGAGI. With 4 bases removed from V and 4 bases from J, the gap between germline ends came to 10 bases. This CDR3 has 13 amino acids. The CDR3 loop is CASSSDRPYGYTF. Here the CDR3 DNA reads TGTGCCAGCAGTTCGGACAGACCCTATGGCTACACCTTC.

This chain connects TRBV6-5 to TRBJ2-7, with D uncertain. Per the germline V gene, CDR1 is MNHEY and CDR2 is SVGAGI. Trimming shortened V by 0 bases and J by 1 base, and 4 bases separated the two germline ends. The CDR3 covers 13 residues. The CDR3 DNA sequence: TGTGCCAGCAGTTACTCCGGGTCCTACGAGCAGTACTTC. Protein: CASSYSGSYEQYF.

This clone was recorded once. The J gene is TRBJ2-7, the V gene TRBV21-1. TRBV21-1 corresponds to a pseudogene. This CDR3 spans 14 amino acids. The CDR3 region has the DNA TGTGCCAGCAGCAAAATTTCCTTGGCCTACGAGCAGTACTTC. It translates to CASSKISLAYEQYF.

The chain links TRBV29-1 to TRBJ2-3, with D unresolved. The V end was cut by 7 bases, the J end by 2 bases, with 13 bases between. Germline loops: CDR1 SQVTM, CDR2 ANQGSEA. The CDR3 consists of 13 residues. CDR3: CSAGFVATDTQYF. CDR3 nucleotide sequence: TGCAGCGCCGGCTTTGTGGCCACAGATACGCAGTATTTT.

This clone showed up just a few times. The chain has TRBV27 and TRBJ1-5, with a possible D match to TRBD1 (5 bases). V gave up 4 bases and J gave up 4 bases, with 23 bases separating them. The CDR3 consists of 18 residues. Per germline, CDR1 MNHEY and CDR2 SMNVEV (reference sequence). The CDR3 DNA sequence: TGTGCCAGCAGTTCCCTAGGGACGGACTCCGGTCCAAATCAGCCCCAGCATTTT. This encodes CASSSLGTDSGPNQPQHF.

This chain uses TRBV6-5 with TRBJ1-1, with D uncertain. The V and J ends lost 0 bases and 1 base respectively, with 6 bases between them. Looked up from germline, CDR1 is MNHEY and CDR2 is SVGAGI. CDR3 length equals 14 residues. CDR3 protein: CASSYSRGNTEAFF. The CDR3 coding sequence is TGTGCCAGCAGTTACTCGAGAGGGAACACTGAAGCTTTCTTT.

This clone was seen once. J is TRBJ2-4 and V is TRBV15; 9 positions match TRBD1. The trim removed 3 bases at V and 2 bases at J, leaving 8 bases unmatched. This CDR3 contains 17 residues. Germline CDR1 is LNHNV and CDR2 is YYDKDF (reference sequence). The DNA of the CDR3 is TGTGCCACCAGCAGCACCGGGACAGGGTTTACCAAAAACATTCAGTACTTC. Its translation: CATSSTGTGFTKNIQYF.

V is TRBV18 and J is TRBJ2-7; 8 bases are a match to TRBD1. Per germline, CDR1 KGHSH and CDR2 LQKENI. With V trimmed by 6 bases and J by 7 bases, 8 bases remained unmatched. CDR3 length: 13 amino acids. CDR3 in DNA: TGTGCCAGCTCGCCGGACAGGGTGGGGGAGCAGTACTTC. Residues: CASSPDRVGEQYF. The full variable domain, completed using reference TRBV18 and TRBJ2-7, is NAGVMQNPRHLVRRRGQEARLRCSPMKGHSHVYWYRQLPEEGLKFMVYLQKENIIDESGMPKERFSAEFPKEGPSILRIQQVVRGDSAAYFCASSPDRVGEQYFGPGTRLTVT.